A single sample gave rise to the 6 T cell receptor beta chains below, sequenced in a study of cytomegalovirus exposure and HLA in healthy donors. PCR amplification relied on 60 Vbeta primers (plus 13 Jbeta primers). Repertoires were generated with immunoSEQ multiplex PCR, while TCRdb's copy carries only in-frame clones and drops some. This sample's table has about 58,000 clones. The sequenced sample was PBMCs. The receptors stem from a male donor in good health and CMV-seronegative.

The chain combines TRBV27 with TRBJ2-7, with 10 nucleotides matching TRBD2. V was pared by 1 base and J by 3 bases, with 3 bases of the junction left unmatched. Germline-derived CDR1 and CDR2 are MNHEY and SMNVEV (reference sequence). The CDR3 sequence is 15 residues long. The DNA of the CDR3 is TGTGCCAGCAGTTTATGGGCTAGCGGGGGCTACGAGCAGTACTTC. The encoded protein is CASSLWASGGYEQYF.

The genes are TRBV25-1 and TRBJ1-1; D not resolved. Germline values: CDR1 MGHDK, CDR2 SYGVNS. Deletions cut 0 bases from V and 4 bases from J, with 6 bases between. This CDR3 is built from 13 residues. The CDR3 DNA reads as TGTGCCAGCAGTGAATATCCAGGCACTGAAGCTTTCTTT. It translates to CASSEYPGTEAFF.

For this clone: This sample includes further DNA sequences coding for the same CDR3. The chain uses TRBV19 and TRBJ2-3; the match to TRBD2 covers 15 bases. Germline V CDR1 and CDR2: LNHDA, SQIVND (reference sequence). Trimming removed 8 bases from V and 0 bases from J; junction bases left unmatched: 15. This CDR3 contains 20 residues. The CDR3 is CASASIGLAGGPLSTDTQYF. CDR3 bases: TGTGCCAGTGCTAGCATCGGACTAGCGGGGGGGCCCCTTAGCACAGATACGCAGTATTTT.

This sequence joins TRBV6-6 and TRBJ1-1; maybe TRBD1 (5 bases). CDR1 MNHNY and CDR2 SVGAGI come from the germline V gene (reference sequence). The CDR3 has 15 amino acids. Between the trimmed V and J ends, which lost 2 bases and 0 bases, there was a span of 10 bases. CDR3 sequence (DNA): TGTGCCAGCAGTTACATCGGACAAATGAACACTGAAGCTTTCTTT. It specifies CASSYIGQMNTEAFF.

On this clone itself: The sample carries other DNA sequences with the same CDR3. The rearrangement joins TRBV6-1 to TRBJ1-6; D is possibly TRBD1 (5 bases). Between the trimmed V and J ends, which lost 7 bases and 7 bases, there was a span of 14 bases. The CDR3 contains 14 residues. Germline CDR1 MNHNS, CDR2 SASEGT. The CDR3 sequence is CASTIDRVNSPLHF. The CDR3 nucleotides read TGTGCCAGCACTATAGACAGAGTGAATTCACCCCTCCACTTT.

V and J are TRBV5-5 and TRBJ2-5; 7 positions match TRBD2. Trimming took 1 base from V and 6 from J; bases not matched to a gene: 6. The CDR3 loop spans 14 amino acids. Germline loops: CDR1 SGHKS, CDR2 YYEKEE (reference sequence). The CDR3 protein is CASSLRREGKTQYF. DNA for the CDR3: TGTGCCAGCAGCTTGAGGAGGGAGGGAAAGACCCAGTACTTC.